What follows describes a single T cell receptor (beta chain). The CDR3 is made up of 16 amino acids. Trimming left V 3 bases short and J 1 base short, with 15 bases between. Per the germline V gene, CDR1 is SGHDN and CDR2 is FVKESK. The data originate from a study of CD8 T cells in Susac syndrome. Random hexamers served to reverse transcribe roughly 0.45 to 1 ug RNA. TCRdb fed the immunoSEQ multiplex PCR reads into MiXCR, producing one record per CDR3 protein. Of around 170,000 distinct CDR3 sequences detected, around 93% appear once; the ten largest clones hold approximately 0.15%. The source material was CD8+ T cells from PBMCs. This clonotype was sampled from a human donor with Susac syndrome. The chain carries TRBV14 and TRBJ2-5; TRBD1 might be the D (6 bases). The CDR3 reads CASSQQATGGQETQYF. For the CDR3, the DNA is TGTGCCAGCAGCCAGCAGGCGACAGGAGGCCAAGAGACCCAGTACTTC.